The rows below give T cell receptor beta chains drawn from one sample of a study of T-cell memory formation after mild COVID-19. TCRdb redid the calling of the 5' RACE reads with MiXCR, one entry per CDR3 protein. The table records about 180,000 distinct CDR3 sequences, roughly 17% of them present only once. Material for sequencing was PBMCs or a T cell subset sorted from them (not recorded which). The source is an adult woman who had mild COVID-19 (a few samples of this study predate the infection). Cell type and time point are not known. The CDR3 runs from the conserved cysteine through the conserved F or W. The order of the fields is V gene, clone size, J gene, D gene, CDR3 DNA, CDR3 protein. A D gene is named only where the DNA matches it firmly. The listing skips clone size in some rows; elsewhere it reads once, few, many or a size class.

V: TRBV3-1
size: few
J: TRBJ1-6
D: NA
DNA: TGTGCCAGCAGCCAAGGCAGGGACCCTTATAATTCACCCCTCCACTTT
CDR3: CASSQGRDPYNSPLHF

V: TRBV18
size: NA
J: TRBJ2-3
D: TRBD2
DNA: TGTGCCAGCTCACCTTTAGCGGGGGGCCGCACAGATACGCAGTATTTT
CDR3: CASSPLAGGRTDTQYF

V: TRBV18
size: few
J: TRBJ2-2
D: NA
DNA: TGTGCCAGCTCACCACGAGGGCAGGTGAACACCGGGGAGCTGTTTTTT
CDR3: CASSPRGQVNTGELFF

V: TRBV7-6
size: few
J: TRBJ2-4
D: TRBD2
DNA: TGTGCCAGCAGCTTAGGGGCGGGGGGCACCAAAAACATTCAGTACTTC
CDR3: CASSLGAGGTKNIQYF

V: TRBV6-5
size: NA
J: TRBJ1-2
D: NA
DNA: TGTGCCAGCAGTTACTCCCCAGTTCTCGTCGCTGGCTACACCTTC
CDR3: CASSYSPVLVAGYTF

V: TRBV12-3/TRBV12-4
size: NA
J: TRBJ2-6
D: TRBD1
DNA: TGTGCCAGCAGTGACCCGGGACAGGGGAGCGGGGCCAACGTCCTGACTTTC
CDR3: CASSDPGQGSGANVLTF

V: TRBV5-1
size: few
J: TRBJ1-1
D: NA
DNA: TGCGCCAGCAGCTACCCGGGGGTGAGCACTGAAGCTTTCTTT
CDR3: CASSYPGVSTEAFF

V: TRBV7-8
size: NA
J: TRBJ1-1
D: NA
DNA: TGTGCCAGCAGCTTAGCAGGTGGATCTGGTGTACCCACTGAAGCTTTCTTT
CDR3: CASSLAGGSGVPTEAFF

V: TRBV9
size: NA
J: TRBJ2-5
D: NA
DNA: TGTGCCAGCAGCGTAGCCGCCAGGCAGTCGGGGGCAGAGACCCAGTACTTC
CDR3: CASSVAARQSGAETQYF

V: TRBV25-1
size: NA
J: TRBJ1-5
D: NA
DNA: TGTGCCAGCAGTGATTCAGCGGATGGCAATCAGCCCCAGCATTTT
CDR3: CASSDSADGNQPQHF

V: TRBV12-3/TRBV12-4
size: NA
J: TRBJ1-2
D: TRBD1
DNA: TGTGCCAGCAGATTGACAGGGGCCGGTGGCTACACCTTC
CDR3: CASRLTGAGGYTF

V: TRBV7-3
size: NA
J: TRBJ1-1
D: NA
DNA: TGTGCCAGCAGCTTATTGGTAGGGGGCACTGAAGCTTTCTTT
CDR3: CASSLLVGGTEAFF

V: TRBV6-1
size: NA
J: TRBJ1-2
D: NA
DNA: TGTGCCAGCAGTGAAGGTCACCGTTATCGCTACACCTTC
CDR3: CASSEGHRYRYTF

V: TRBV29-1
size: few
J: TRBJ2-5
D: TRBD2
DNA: TGCAGCGGGACTAGCGGCCAAGAGACCCAGTACTTC
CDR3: CSGTSGQETQYF

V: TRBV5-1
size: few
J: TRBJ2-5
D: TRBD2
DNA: TGCGCCAGCAGCTTGGCCGGGGGGAATCGAGAGACCCAGTACTTC
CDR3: CASSLAGGNRETQYF

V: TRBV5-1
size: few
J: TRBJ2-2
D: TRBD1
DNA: TGCGCCAGCTCGACAGGGGTCAGGGACACCGGGGAGCTGTTTTTT
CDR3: CASSTGVRDTGELFF

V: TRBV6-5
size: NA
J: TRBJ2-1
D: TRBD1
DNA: TGTGCCAGCAGTTTTGCCGGGACAGGGGTCAATGAGCAGTTCTTC
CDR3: CASSFAGTGVNEQFF

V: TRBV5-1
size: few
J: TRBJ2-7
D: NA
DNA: TGCGCCAGCACCGGGGGTAGGACCCTATCCTACGAGCAGTACTTC
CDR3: CASTGGRTLSYEQYF

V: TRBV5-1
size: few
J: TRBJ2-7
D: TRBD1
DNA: TGCGCCAGCAGCAAGAGTTACGGACAGGGGGCTAACGAGCAGTACTTC
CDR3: CASSKSYGQGANEQYF

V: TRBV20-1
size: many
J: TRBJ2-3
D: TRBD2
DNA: TGCAGTGCTCTGCAAAGTAGCGGGGGGATTTCGGGTACGCAGTATTTT
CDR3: CSALQSSGGISGTQYF

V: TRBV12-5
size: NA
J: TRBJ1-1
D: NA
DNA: TGTGCTAGTGGGCCGCGGGCGGCTTTCTTT
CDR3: CASGPRAAFF

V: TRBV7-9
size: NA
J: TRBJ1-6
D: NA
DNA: TGTGCCAGCAGCTTATTTGGGCAGGGACTCTATAATTCACCCCTCCACTTT
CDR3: CASSLFGQGLYNSPLHF

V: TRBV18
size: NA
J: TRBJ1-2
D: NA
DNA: TGTGCCAGCTCACCCCGCAACCTGGGGACGAATGGCTACACCTTC
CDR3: CASSPRNLGTNGYTF

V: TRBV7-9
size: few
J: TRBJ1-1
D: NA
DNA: TGTGCCAGCAGCAATCCACCCGGGCGGCCTATGAACACTGAAGCTTTCTTT
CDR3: CASSNPPGRPMNTEAFF

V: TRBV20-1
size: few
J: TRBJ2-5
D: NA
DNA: TGCAGTGCTAGGCAGAGCCAAGAGACCCAGTACTTC
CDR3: CSARQSQETQYF

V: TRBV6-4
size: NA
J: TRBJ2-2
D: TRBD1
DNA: TGTGCCAGCAGCACGGACAGGGGAGGCACCGGGGAGCTGTTTTTT
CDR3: CASSTDRGGTGELFF

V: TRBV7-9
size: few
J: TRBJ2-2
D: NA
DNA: TGTGCCAGCAGCCACTCCTTCCGGGCCCCGAACACCGGGGAGCTGTTTTTT
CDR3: CASSHSFRAPNTGELFF

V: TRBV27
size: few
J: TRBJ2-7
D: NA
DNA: TGTGCCAGCAGTCCTACCTACCCCCCCTACGAGCAGTACTTC
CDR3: CASSPTYPPYEQYF

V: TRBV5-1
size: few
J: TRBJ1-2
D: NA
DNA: TGCGCCAGCAGCTTGAAAGACACAAACTATGGCTACACCTTC
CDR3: CASSLKDTNYGYTF

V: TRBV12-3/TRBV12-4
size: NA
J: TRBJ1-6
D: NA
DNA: TGTGCCAGCAGTTTAGCGACGGCCTCAGCCCCCCTCCACTTT
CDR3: CASSLATASAPLHF

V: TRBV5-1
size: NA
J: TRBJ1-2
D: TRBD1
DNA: TGCGCCAGCAGCTATGGTGGGACAGTTCATGGCTACACCTTC
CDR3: CASSYGGTVHGYTF

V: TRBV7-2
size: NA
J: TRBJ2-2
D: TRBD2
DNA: TGTGCCAGCAGCGCCCGGGAGGGCCGCGGGGAGCTGTTTTTT
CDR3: CASSAREGRGELFF

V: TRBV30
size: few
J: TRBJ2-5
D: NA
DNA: TGTGCCTGGAGTGAGCAAGGCCAGGGGACCCAGTACTTC
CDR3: CAWSEQGQGTQYF

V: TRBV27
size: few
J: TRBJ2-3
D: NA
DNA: TGTGCCAGCATGTCGAGAGTGAGCACAGATACGCAGTATTTT
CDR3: CASMSRVSTDTQYF

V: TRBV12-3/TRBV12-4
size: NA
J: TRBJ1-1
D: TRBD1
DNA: TGTGCCAGCAGCAGGGACAGATTCACTGAAGCTTTCTTT
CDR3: CASSRDRFTEAFF

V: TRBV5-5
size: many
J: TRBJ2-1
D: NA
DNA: TGTGCCAGCAGCTGGCAGGTCCGGGGCCCCTACAATGAGCAGTTCTTC
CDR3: CASSWQVRGPYNEQFF

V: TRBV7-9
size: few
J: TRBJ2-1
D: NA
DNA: TGTGCCAGCAGCCTAGGTATAAAGCAGTTCTTC
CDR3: CASSLGIKQFF

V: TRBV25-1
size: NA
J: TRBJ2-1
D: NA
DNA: TGTGCCAGCAGTTTCGCCGGGGGCTCAAATGAGCAGTTCTTC
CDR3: CASSFAGGSNEQFF

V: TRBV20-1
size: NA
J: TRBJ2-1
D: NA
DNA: TGCAGTGCTAGAGGGTCTCGGCAGGCCTACAATGAGCAGTTCTTC
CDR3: CSARGSRQAYNEQFF

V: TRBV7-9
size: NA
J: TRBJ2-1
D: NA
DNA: TGTGCCAGCAGCTCCCAAGGGGGGTCCTACAATGAGCAGTTCTTC
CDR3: CASSSQGGSYNEQFF

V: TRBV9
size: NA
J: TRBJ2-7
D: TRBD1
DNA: TGTGCCAGCAGCGTCACCGGGACAGGGAGTGCCGAGCAGTACTTC
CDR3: CASSVTGTGSAEQYF

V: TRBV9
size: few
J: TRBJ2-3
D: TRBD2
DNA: TGTGCCAGCAAACCAAGCGGGACGAGCTCAAATACGCAGTATTTT
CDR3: CASKPSGTSSNTQYF

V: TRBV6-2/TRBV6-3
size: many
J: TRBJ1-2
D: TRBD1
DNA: TGTGCCAGCAGTTACCAGACAGGGAACTATGGCTACACCTTC
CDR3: CASSYQTGNYGYTF

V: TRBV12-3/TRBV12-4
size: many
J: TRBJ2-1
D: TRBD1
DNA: TGTGCCAGCAGTTTAGCGGGGACAGGGTACAATGAGCAGTTCTTC
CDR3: CASSLAGTGYNEQFF

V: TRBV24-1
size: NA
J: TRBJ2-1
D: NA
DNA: TGTGCCACCAGTGATTCCGGGACCGGAAACAATGAGCAGTTCTTC
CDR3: CATSDSGTGNNEQFF

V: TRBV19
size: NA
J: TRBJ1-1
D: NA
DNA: TGTGCCAGTAGTATAGGGACCCGGGGGAGGGCTGAAGCTTTCTTT
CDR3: CASSIGTRGRAEAFF

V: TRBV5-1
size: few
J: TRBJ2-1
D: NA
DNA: TGCGCCAGCAGCTCGGGACCCGCCTCCTACAATGAGCAGTTCTTC
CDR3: CASSSGPASYNEQFF

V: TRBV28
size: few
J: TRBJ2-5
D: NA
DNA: TGTGCCAGCAGCTCTGCCCGGTTGAAGACCCAGTACTTC
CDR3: CASSSARLKTQYF

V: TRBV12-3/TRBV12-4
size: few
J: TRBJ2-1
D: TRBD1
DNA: TGTGCCAGCAGGCTGACAGGGGGGGAGTACAATGAGCAGTTCTTC
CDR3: CASRLTGGEYNEQFF

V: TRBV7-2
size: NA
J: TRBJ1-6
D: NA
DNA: TGTGCCAGCAGCTTAGACAGGGCCGTCTCACCCCTCCACTTT
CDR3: CASSLDRAVSPLHF

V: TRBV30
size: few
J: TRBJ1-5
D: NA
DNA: TGTGCCTGGAGTTCGGGCAGCCCCAATCAGCCCCAGCATTTT
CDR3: CAWSSGSPNQPQHF

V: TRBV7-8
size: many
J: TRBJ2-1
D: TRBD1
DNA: TGTGCCAGCAGCTTAGCGATGGGGAACAGGGGCAATGAGCAGTTCTTC
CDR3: CASSLAMGNRGNEQFF